This note documents a single T cell receptor beta chain sequence. Germline lookup yields CDR1 SNHLY and CDR2 FYNNEI. With 4 bases clipped from V and 1 base from J, the junction kept 1 base outside the gene matches. This CDR3 is built from 13 residues. This sample stems from a study of control samples from healthy donors and cancer patients. Sequencing used immunoSEQ multiplex PCR; TCRdb keeps in-frame clones, though not all of them. The repertoire holds roughly 18,000 clones, with more than 70% as singletons. The source material was PBMCs. V is TRBV2 and J is TRBJ2-7; TRBD2 aligns across 7 bases. The TCR sequence derives from a woman aged 55 to 70 with head and neck cancer. DNA for the CDR3: TGTGCCAGCAGTGGGGAGGGTTCCTACGAGCAGTACTTC. Its protein product is CASSGEGSYEQYF.